This T cell receptor (beta chain) appears in the sequencing data of a study of shared clonotypes between healthy human individuals. All participating donors were Caucasian adults from Nashville, Tennessee. The CD4+ fraction was divided into a CD45RA+ naive subset and a CD45RA-negative memory subset. Clones were sequenced by immunoSEQ multiplex PCR, and TCRdb holds only the in-frame ones, with some missing. This table has around 1 million clones, 76% appearing once. Germline V gene data show CDR1 as SEHNR and CDR2 as FQNEAQ (reference sequence). The CDR3 length is 14 residues. V lost 5 bases, J lost 6 bases, and 6 bases stayed unmatched.

The genes are TRBV7-9 and TRBJ2-7; the match to TRBD2 covers 11 bases. The material sequenced was memory CD4+ T cells sorted from blood. Subset defined: CD45RA-negative fraction. The sequence was obtained from a young man in good health. CDR3 DNA sequence: TGTGCCAGCAGCCGACTAGCGGGGTCTCTCGAGCAGTACTTC. Amino acids: CASSRLAGSLEQYF.